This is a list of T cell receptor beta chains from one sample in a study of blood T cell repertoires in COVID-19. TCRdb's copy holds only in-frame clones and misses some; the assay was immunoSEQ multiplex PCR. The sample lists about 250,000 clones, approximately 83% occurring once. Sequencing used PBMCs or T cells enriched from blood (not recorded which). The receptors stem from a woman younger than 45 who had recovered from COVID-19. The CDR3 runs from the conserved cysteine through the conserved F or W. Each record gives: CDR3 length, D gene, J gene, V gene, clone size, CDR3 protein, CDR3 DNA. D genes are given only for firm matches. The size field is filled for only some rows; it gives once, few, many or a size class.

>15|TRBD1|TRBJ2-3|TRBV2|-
CASSPGQGTQDTQYF
TGTGCCAGCAGTCCGGGACAGGGTACTCAAGATACGCAGTATTTT
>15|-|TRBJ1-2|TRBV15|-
CATSRVDSLDYGYTF
TGTGCCACCAGCAGAGTAGACAGCCTAGACTATGGCTACACCTTC
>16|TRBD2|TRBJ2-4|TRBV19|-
CASSTLAGLAKNIQYF
TGTGCCAGTAGTACTTTAGCGGGTCTAGCCAAAAACATTCAGTACTTC
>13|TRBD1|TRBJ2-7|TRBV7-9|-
CASSTGQGPGQYF
TGTGCCAGCAGCACAGGACAGGGGCCCGGGCAGTACTTC
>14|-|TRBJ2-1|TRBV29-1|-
CSVEEGAGKNEQFF
TGCAGCGTTGAAGAAGGGGCAGGGAAGAATGAGCAGTTCTTC
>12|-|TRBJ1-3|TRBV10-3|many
CAIAQELYTIYF
TGTGCCATCGCCCAGGAATTATACACCATATATTTT
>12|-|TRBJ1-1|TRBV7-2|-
CASSLDWTEAFF
TGTGCCAGCAGCCTAGACTGGACTGAAGCTTTCTTT
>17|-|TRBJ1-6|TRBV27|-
CASRVTGGLVYNSPLHF
TGTGCCAGCAGGGTAACGGGGGGGCTAGTCTATAATTCACCCCTCCACTTT
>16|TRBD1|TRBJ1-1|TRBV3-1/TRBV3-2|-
CASSQDFTTGEYRAFF
TGTGCCAGCAGCCAAGACTTCACGACAGGGGAGTATAGAGCTTTCTTT
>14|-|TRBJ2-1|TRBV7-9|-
CASSATVSYNEQFF
TGTGCCAGCAGCGCGACTGTCTCCTACAATGAGCAGTTCTTC
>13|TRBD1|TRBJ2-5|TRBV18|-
CASSISGGETQYF
TGTGCCAGCTCAATTTCAGGGGGAGAGACCCAGTACTTC
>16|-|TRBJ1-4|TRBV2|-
CASSEVIRGANEKLFF
TGTGCCAGCAGTGAAGTCATCCGGGGGGCTAATGAAAAACTGTTTTTT
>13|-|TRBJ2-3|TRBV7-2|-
CASSPDSTDTQYF
TGTGCCAGCAGCCCAGACTCCACAGATACGCAGTATTTT
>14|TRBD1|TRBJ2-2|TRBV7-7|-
CASSLRQGTGELFF
TGTGCCAGCAGCTTAAGACAGGGAACCGGGGAGCTGTTTTTT
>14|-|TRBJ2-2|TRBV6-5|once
CASSYSLGIGELFF
TGTGCCAGCAGTTACTCTCTCGGGATCGGGGAGCTGTTTTTT
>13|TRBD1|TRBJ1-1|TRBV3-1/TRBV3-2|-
CASRNRGNTEAFF
TGTGCCAGCAGAAACAGGGGGAACACTGAAGCTTTCTTT
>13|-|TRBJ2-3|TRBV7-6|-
CASSLSPIDTQYF
TGTGCCAGCAGCTTAAGCCCGATAGATACGCAGTATTTT
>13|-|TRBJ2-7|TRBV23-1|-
CDLTGTKPYEQYF
TGCGACTTAACCGGGACAAAGCCCTACGAGCAGTACTTC
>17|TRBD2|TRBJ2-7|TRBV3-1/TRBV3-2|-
CASSHARADSGSDEQYF
TGTGCCAGCAGCCACGCTAGGGCCGATAGCGGGAGCGACGAGCAGTACTTC
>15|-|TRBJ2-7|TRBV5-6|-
CASSFYDIGGGIQYF
TGTGCCAGCAGCTTTTATGATATCGGTGGAGGGATACAGTACTTC
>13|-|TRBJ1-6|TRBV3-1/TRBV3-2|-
CASSHRSNSPLHF
TGTGCCAGCAGCCATAGGAGTAATTCACCCCTCCACTTT
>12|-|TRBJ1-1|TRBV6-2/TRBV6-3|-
CASSYAGREAFF
TGTGCCAGCAGTTACGCCGGGAGGGAAGCTTTCTTT
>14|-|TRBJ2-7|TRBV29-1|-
CSVELLDTPYEQYF
TGCAGCGTTGAGTTACTAGACACCCCCTACGAGCAGTACTTC
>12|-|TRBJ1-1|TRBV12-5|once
CASGLLDTEAFF
TGTGCTAGTGGTTTGCTCGACACTGAAGCTTTCTTT
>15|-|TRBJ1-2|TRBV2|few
CASSASPTGMVGYTF
TGTGCCAGCAGTGCAAGTCCCACAGGGATGGTCGGCTACACCTTC
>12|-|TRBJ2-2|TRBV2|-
CASRRNTGELFF
TGTGCCAGCAGGCGGAACACCGGGGAGCTGTTTTTT
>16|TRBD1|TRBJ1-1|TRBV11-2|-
CASSLGPQGMNTEAFF
TGTGCCAGCAGCTTAGGGCCACAGGGGATGAACACTGAAGCTTTCTTT
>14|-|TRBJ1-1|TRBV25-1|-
CASSEWGGNTEAFF
TGTGCCAGCAGTGAATGGGGGGGCAACACTGAAGCTTTCTTT
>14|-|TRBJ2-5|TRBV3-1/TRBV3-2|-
CASSSGRLQETQYF
TGTGCCAGCTCAAGTGGGAGGCTCCAAGAGACCCAGTACTTC
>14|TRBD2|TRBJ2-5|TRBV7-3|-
CASSTGRGGETQYF
TGTGCCAGCAGTACGGGGAGGGGCGGGGAGACCCAGTACTTC
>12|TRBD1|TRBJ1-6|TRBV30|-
CAWQGAGSPLHF
TGTGCCTGGCAGGGGGCTGGTTCACCCCTCCACTTT
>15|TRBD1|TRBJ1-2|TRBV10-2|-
CASSDWTGLYYGYTF
TGCGCCAGCAGTGATTGGACAGGTCTATACTATGGCTACACCTTC
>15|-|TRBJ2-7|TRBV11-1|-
CASSLGQSYSYEQYF
TGTGCCAGCAGCCTCGGACAGTCCTACTCCTACGAGCAGTACTTC
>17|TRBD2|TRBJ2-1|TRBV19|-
CASSIDRGLAGRNEQFF
TGTGCCAGTAGTATAGATCGGGGACTAGCGGGACGGAATGAGCAGTTCTTC
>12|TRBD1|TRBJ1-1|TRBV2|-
CATTTGDTEAFF
TGTGCCACCACGACAGGGGACACTGAAGCTTTCTTT
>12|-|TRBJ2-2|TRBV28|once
CAATSHTGELFF
TGTGCCGCGACTAGTCACACCGGGGAGCTGTTTTTT
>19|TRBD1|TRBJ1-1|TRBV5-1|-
CASSLALPGGAGLNTEAFF
TGCGCCAGCAGCTTGGCCTTACCAGGGGGCGCAGGTCTGAACACTGAAGCTTTCTTT